The source of this T cell receptor (beta chain) is a study of CD8 T cells in Susac syndrome. The germline V gene has CDR1 SGDLS and CDR2 YYNGEE. Trimming removed 4 bases from V and 6 bases from J, with 13 bases in between. The CDR3 runs to 13 residues. Sequencing targeted TCR beta in blood CD8+ and CD4+ T cells. Purification of the CD8+ and CD4+ T cells relied on negative isolation, and TEMRA cells underwent FACS enrichment. The RNA, 0.5 to 1 ug, was put through reverse transcription using random hexamers. Amplification of TCR beta CDR3 was carried out by immunoSEQ multiplex PCR, which covered 54 Vbeta and 13 Jbeta segments. TCRdb reprocessed the immunoSEQ multiplex PCR reads with MiXCR, giving one entry per CDR3 protein. The data contain roughly 190,000 distinct CDR3 sequences, approximately 93% of them singletons.

The chain links TRBV9 to TRBJ1-2; D remains unclear. This clonotype was sampled from a human donor in good health. The sample comprised CD4+ T cells from PBMCs. CDR3 coding DNA: TGTGCCAGCAGCCACCTAAGGGCGGATGGCTACACCTTC. Translated: CASSHLRADGYTF.